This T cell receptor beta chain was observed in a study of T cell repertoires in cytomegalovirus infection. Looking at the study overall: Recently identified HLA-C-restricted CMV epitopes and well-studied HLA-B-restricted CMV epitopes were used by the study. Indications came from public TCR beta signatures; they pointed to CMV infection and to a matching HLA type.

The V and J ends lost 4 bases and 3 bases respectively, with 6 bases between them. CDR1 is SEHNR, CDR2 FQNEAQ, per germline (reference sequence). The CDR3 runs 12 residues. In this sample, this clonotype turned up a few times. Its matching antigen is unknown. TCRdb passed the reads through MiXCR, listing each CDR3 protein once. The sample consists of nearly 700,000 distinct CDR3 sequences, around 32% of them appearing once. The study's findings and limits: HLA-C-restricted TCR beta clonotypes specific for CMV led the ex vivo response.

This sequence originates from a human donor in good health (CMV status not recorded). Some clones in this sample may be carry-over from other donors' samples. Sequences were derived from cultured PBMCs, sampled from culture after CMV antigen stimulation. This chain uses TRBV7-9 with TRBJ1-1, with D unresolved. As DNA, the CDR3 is TGTGCCAGCAGCTCAGCCTACACTGAAGCTTTCTTT. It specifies CASSSAYTEAFF.